These T cell receptor beta chains were read from a single sample in a study of blood T cell repertoires in COVID-19. Produced via immunoSEQ multiplex PCR; TCRdb's table is partial and in-frame only. The data hold hundreds of thousands of clones, with more than 85% observed a single time. The sequenced sample consisted of peripheral blood. These receptors were obtained from a man aged 60-69 years with COVID-19, enrolled during active disease. Each CDR3 is given with its conserved first and last residue. A D gene is named only where the DNA matches it firmly. Part of the rows lack a size; the others show once, few, many or a class for expanded clones.

D: .; size: .; V: TRBV4-2; J: TRBJ1-1; DNA: TGTGCCAGCAGCCAAGATCAGGGTGGTGTATCTGAAGCTTTCTTT; CDR3: CASSQDQGGVSEAFF
D: TRBD2; size: .; V: TRBV10-2; J: TRBJ2-2; DNA: TGCGCCAGCAGTGAGAAGCGTCGAGGGACTAGCGGGCTCACCGGGGAGCTGTTTTTT; CDR3: CASSEKRRGTSGLTGELFF
D: TRBD1; size: .; V: TRBV4-3; J: TRBJ2-6; DNA: TGCGCCAGCAGCCTGGACAGGGAGACCACTGGGGCCAACGTCCTGACTTTC; CDR3: CASSLDRETTGANVLTF
D: .; size: .; V: TRBV7-9; J: TRBJ1-1; DNA: TGTGCCAGCAGCTTTTCACAGGGAGGGGGGAACACTGAAGCTTTCTTT; CDR3: CASSFSQGGGNTEAFF
D: TRBD1; size: .; V: TRBV27; J: TRBJ1-1; DNA: TGTGCCAGCAGTCATTCAGGGGGCACTGAAGCTTTCTTT; CDR3: CASSHSGGTEAFF
D: TRBD1; size: .; V: TRBV30; J: TRBJ2-7; DNA: TGTGCCTGGATAGGGGACAGTGGCTCCTACGAGCAGTACTTC; CDR3: CAWIGDSGSYEQYF
D: .; size: .; V: TRBV6-5; J: TRBJ1-1; DNA: TGTGCCAGCAGTTACTCGAACATAATGAACACTGAAGCTTTCTTT; CDR3: CASSYSNIMNTEAFF
D: TRBD1; size: .; V: TRBV5-1; J: TRBJ1-3; DNA: TGCGCCAGCAGCGACAGGGTTGGAAACACCATATATTTT; CDR3: CASSDRVGNTIYF
D: .; size: .; V: TRBV11-2; J: TRBJ2-1; DNA: TGTGCCAGCAGCTTCGGGTTATCTAACAATGAGCAGTTCTTC; CDR3: CASSFGLSNNEQFF
D: TRBD2; size: .; V: TRBV7-3; J: TRBJ2-1; DNA: TGTGCCAGCAGCTTAACCAGGACTAGCGGCTCCAATGAGCAGTTCTTC; CDR3: CASSLTRTSGSNEQFF
D: TRBD1; size: .; V: TRBV5-6; J: TRBJ1-1; DNA: TGTGCCAGCAGCTTTGTCGACAGGGAAAGGACTGAAGCTTTCTTT; CDR3: CASSFVDRERTEAFF
D: .; size: .; V: TRBV4-1; J: TRBJ1-1; DNA: TGCGCCAGCAGCCCCGCCGGCGTAGCGAACACTGAAGCTTTCTTT; CDR3: CASSPAGVANTEAFF
D: .; size: .; V: TRBV5-5; J: TRBJ2-7; DNA: TGTGCCAGCAGCCTAGAGGGCAGCTCCTACGAGCAGTACTTC; CDR3: CASSLEGSSYEQYF
D: TRBD1; size: .; V: TRBV6-5; J: TRBJ2-7; DNA: TGTGCCAGCAGTTACAGCAAAGACAGGGGCCACGAGCAGTACTTC; CDR3: CASSYSKDRGHEQYF
D: TRBD1; size: .; V: TRBV6-1; J: TRBJ2-7; DNA: TGTGCCAGCAGTGATGTAGACAGGGTGACCCTCCAGTACTTC; CDR3: CASSDVDRVTLQYF
D: TRBD1; size: .; V: TRBV27; J: TRBJ2-5; DNA: TGTGCCAGCAGTTCGGGGACAGGGGGAGCAGAGACCCAGTACTTC; CDR3: CASSSGTGGAETQYF
D: TRBD2; size: .; V: TRBV7-9; J: TRBJ2-7; DNA: TGTGCCAGCAGCCCCTCGGGACTAGCGGGAGGGTGGCAGTACTTC; CDR3: CASSPSGLAGGWQYF
D: TRBD1; size: .; V: TRBV3-1/TRBV3-2; J: TRBJ1-1; DNA: TGTGCCAGCAGCCAAACCTCGGGACAGACGGCTTTCTTT; CDR3: CASSQTSGQTAFF
D: .; size: once; V: TRBV3-1/TRBV3-2; J: TRBJ1-2; DNA: TGTGCCAGCAGCCAAGGATCAGCGACCTATGGCTACACCTTC; CDR3: CASSQGSATYGYTF
D: .; size: .; V: TRBV4-1; J: TRBJ1-6; DNA: TGCGCCAGCAGCCAAGGTAACAGGGTCGGTTCACCCCTCCACTTT; CDR3: CASSQGNRVGSPLHF
D: TRBD1; size: once; V: TRBV30; J: TRBJ1-3; DNA: TGTGCCTGGAGACAGGGACAGGGGGTTTCCGGAAACACCATATATTTT; CDR3: CAWRQGQGVSGNTIYF
D: .; size: .; V: TRBV6-6; J: TRBJ2-7; DNA: TGTGCCAGCAAGATACAGGGCTACGAGCAGTACTTC; CDR3: CASKIQGYEQYF
D: TRBD1; size: .; V: TRBV10-3; J: TRBJ2-5; DNA: TGTGCCATCAGATCCGGGACAGGAGTGTTCGAGACCCAGTACTTC; CDR3: CAIRSGTGVFETQYF
D: TRBD2; size: .; V: TRBV10-3; J: TRBJ2-1; DNA: TGTGCCATCAGTGAGAGTGGGGGCAGTCTAGCGGGAGTTGACAATGAGCAGTTCTTC; CDR3: CAISESGGSLAGVDNEQFF
D: TRBD2; size: once; V: TRBV6-2/TRBV6-3; J: TRBJ2-2; DNA: TGTGCCAGCAGCTCACCGGGACTAGACACCGGGGAGCTGTTTTTT; CDR3: CASSSPGLDTGELFF
D: TRBD2; size: .; V: TRBV7-6; J: TRBJ2-2; DNA: TGTGCCAGCAGCTTAGACCCAGCGACTAGCGGACGTCCCGTTTACCGGGAGCTGTTTTTT; CDR3: CASSLDPATSGRPVYRELFF
D: .; size: .; V: TRBV2; J: TRBJ2-1; DNA: TGTGCCAGCAGGTTCTACTACAATGAGCAGTTCTTC; CDR3: CASRFYYNEQFF
D: TRBD2; size: .; V: TRBV28; J: TRBJ2-7; DNA: TGTGCCAGCAGTTCAGCTAGCGGGATCTACGAGCAGTACTTC; CDR3: CASSSASGIYEQYF
D: .; size: .; V: TRBV3-1/TRBV3-2; J: TRBJ1-5; DNA: TGTGCCAGCAGCCAAGCCAATATAGTAGAGCCCCAGCATTTT; CDR3: CASSQANIVEPQHF
D: TRBD2; size: .; V: TRBV9; J: TRBJ2-2; DNA: TGTGCCAGCAGCGGCGTAGCGGGAGGGCGAACCGGGGAGCTGTTTTTT; CDR3: CASSGVAGGRTGELFF
D: .; size: .; V: TRBV12-3/TRBV12-4; J: TRBJ2-7; DNA: TGTGCCAGCAGTTTACAGGGGTTCGCCGAGCAGTACTTC; CDR3: CASSLQGFAEQYF
D: .; size: .; V: TRBV6-2/TRBV6-3; J: TRBJ2-2; DNA: TGTGTCAGCAGTTACTCGAAGGTTATCGGGGGCACCGGGGAGCTGTTTTTT; CDR3: CVSSYSKVIGGTGELFF
D: TRBD1; size: .; V: TRBV7-8; J: TRBJ1-3; DNA: TGTGCCAGCAGCTTAGTTGACAGGGTGTCTGGAAACACCATATATTTT; CDR3: CASSLVDRVSGNTIYF
D: .; size: .; V: TRBV5-1; J: TRBJ2-2; DNA: TGCGCCAGCAGGTATAACAGCAACACCGGGGAGCTGTTTTTT; CDR3: CASRYNSNTGELFF
D: .; size: .; V: TRBV5-6; J: TRBJ1-1; DNA: TGTGCCAGCAGCTTGCGGGACACCCGGGTAAGAGCTTTCTTT; CDR3: CASSLRDTRVRAFF
D: TRBD1; size: .; V: TRBV19; J: TRBJ1-1; DNA: TGTGCCAGTAGTCGAATGGGGACAGGCAACACTGAAGCTTTCTTT; CDR3: CASSRMGTGNTEAFF
D: .; size: .; V: TRBV12-2; J: TRBJ1-1; DNA: TGTGCAAGTCGCTTTGTGACAGGGAGTGGCACTGAAGCTTTCTTT; CDR3: CASRFVTGSGTEAFF
D: .; size: .; V: TRBV5-1; J: TRBJ1-1; DNA: TGCGCCAGCAGCTACGGGATGAACACTGAAGCTTTCTTT; CDR3: CASSYGMNTEAFF
D: TRBD2; size: once; V: TRBV9; J: TRBJ2-5; DNA: TGTGCCAGCAGCATCTTAGCGGGGGGGCGAGAGACCCAGTACTTC; CDR3: CASSILAGGRETQYF
D: TRBD1; size: .; V: TRBV7-2; J: TRBJ1-2; DNA: TGTGCCAGCAGCTTAGCGGGACAGGTTCGGGGCTATGGCTACACCTTC; CDR3: CASSLAGQVRGYGYTF
D: TRBD2; size: .; V: TRBV27; J: TRBJ2-2; DNA: TGTGCCAGCAGTTTCGGACTAGCGGGAACCGGGGAGCTGTTTTTT; CDR3: CASSFGLAGTGELFF
D: TRBD2; size: .; V: TRBV9; J: TRBJ2-2; DNA: TGTGCCAGCAGCGGGAGACTAGCGGGAGTAAGGAACACCGGGGAGCTGTTTTTT; CDR3: CASSGRLAGVRNTGELFF
D: TRBD1; size: .; V: TRBV9; J: TRBJ2-7; DNA: TGTGCCAGCAGCGTAGGCGGGGACAGGGGGGACGAGCAGTACTTC; CDR3: CASSVGGDRGDEQYF
D: TRBD1; size: .; V: TRBV5-1; J: TRBJ2-1; DNA: TGCGCCACCCGACAGGGTGAACCCTACAATGAGCAGTTCTTC; CDR3: CATRQGEPYNEQFF
D: .; size: .; V: TRBV28; J: TRBJ1-3; DNA: TGTGCCAGCAGTTTTTACAGGGCAGCGACTGGAAACACCATATATTTT; CDR3: CASSFYRAATGNTIYF
D: .; size: .; V: TRBV13; J: TRBJ2-3; DNA: TGTGCCAGCAGCTTAATCAAAGCGGGTAGCACAGATACGCAGTATTTT; CDR3: CASSLIKAGSTDTQYF
D: TRBD1; size: .; V: TRBV28; J: TRBJ1-1; DNA: TGTGCCAGCAGTTTAAGACAGGGAGGTGCTTTCTTT; CDR3: CASSLRQGGAFF
D: TRBD2; size: .; V: TRBV7-9; J: TRBJ2-1; DNA: TGTGCCAGCAGCACCCGGACTAGCTGGAACGAGCAGTTCTTC; CDR3: CASSTRTSWNEQFF
D: TRBD2; size: .; V: TRBV19; J: TRBJ2-1; DNA: TGTGCCAGTAGTTACGGACTAGCGGGAGGTGAGCAGTTCTTC; CDR3: CASSYGLAGGEQFF
D: .; size: .; V: TRBV4-1; J: TRBJ1-1; DNA: TGCGCCAGCAGCCAAAAACAGGGTTATAACACTGAAGCTTTCTTT; CDR3: CASSQKQGYNTEAFF
D: .; size: .; V: TRBV9; J: TRBJ2-6; DNA: TGTGCCAGCTCAACTGGGGCCAACGTCCTGACTTTC; CDR3: CASSTGANVLTF
D: TRBD1; size: .; V: TRBV28; J: TRBJ2-7; DNA: TGTGCCAGCAGTTTAGTCGACAGGGGGCTCGAGCAGTACTTC; CDR3: CASSLVDRGLEQYF
D: TRBD1; size: .; V: TRBV7-9; J: TRBJ1-3; DNA: TGTGCCAGCAGCCTAAAACAGGGGAATGGAAACACCATATATTTT; CDR3: CASSLKQGNGNTIYF
D: TRBD2; size: .; V: TRBV19; J: TRBJ2-7; DNA: TGTGCCAGTAGTTATAGCGGGAGTGTCTACGAGCAGTACTTC; CDR3: CASSYSGSVYEQYF
D: TRBD2; size: .; V: TRBV18; J: TRBJ2-7; DNA: TGTGCCAGCTCACCCTCGGGGGGGTCGATGGCCTCCTACGAGCAGTACTTC; CDR3: CASSPSGGSMASYEQYF
D: .; size: .; V: TRBV5-1; J: TRBJ2-4; DNA: TGCGCCAGCAGCTTGGGAGACAGGGAGGAAAACATTCAGTACTTC; CDR3: CASSLGDREENIQYF
D: .; size: once; V: TRBV9; J: TRBJ1-6; DNA: TGTGCCAGCAGCCTCGGTCGGGGCTCCTATAATTCACCCCTCCACTTT; CDR3: CASSLGRGSYNSPLHF
D: .; size: .; V: TRBV30; J: TRBJ1-6; DNA: TGTGCCTGGACGTACAGGAGCTCCTATAATTCACCCCTCCACTTT; CDR3: CAWTYRSSYNSPLHF
D: .; size: .; V: TRBV6-2/TRBV6-3; J: TRBJ1-2; DNA: TGTGCCAGCAGTTATGTTGGGGAGGGGTACTATGGCTACACCTTC; CDR3: CASSYVGEGYYGYTF